The 13 T cell receptor beta chains below all came from one sample that was sequenced in a study of blood T cell repertoires in COVID-19. Profiled with immunoSEQ multiplex PCR; TCRdb holds only in-frame clones, not every one. The sample comprises 200,000 or so clones, roughly nine tenths of which are singletons, and under 2.5% rests with the top ten. The specimen sequenced was peripheral blood. The source of these receptors is a man between 65 and 80 years old with active or convalescent COVID-19.

This chain connects TRBV30 to TRBJ2-3; 7 nucleotides agree with TRBD2. The CDR3 contains 14 residues. Per germline, CDR1 GTSNPN and CDR2 SVGIG (reference sequence). V trimming: 3 bases; J trimming: 1 base; junction bases outside the gene matches: 4. The DNA of the CDR3 is TGTGCCTGGAGGCCAGGGAGGGGCACAGATACGCAGTATTTT. Protein product: CAWRPGRGTDTQYF.

The chain uses TRBV7-2 and TRBJ1-6, with TRBD1 identical over 7 bases. V was clipped by 3 bases and J by 9 bases; unmatched bases: 11. The length of the CDR3 is 16 residues. CDR1 is SGHTA, CDR2 FQGNSA, per germline. CDR3 loop: CASSFREIRGSSPLHF. CDR3 nucleotides: TGTGCCAGCAGCTTCCGAGAAATCAGGGGGAGTTCACCCCTCCACTTT.

The chain is built from TRBV5-1 and TRBJ2-7; 8 positions agree with TRBD1. Per the germline V gene, CDR1 is SGHRS and CDR2 is YFSETQ. CDR3 length: 13 amino acids. The V gene end was trimmed by 2 bases and the J gene end by 7 bases; junction bases not matched to a gene: 5. CDR3 sequence: CASSFRQGREQYF. Written as DNA, the CDR3 is TGCGCCAGCAGCTTTCGACAGGGGCGGGAGCAGTACTTC.

This clone was picked up one time. The rearrangement links TRBV7-9 to TRBJ1-5, with D perhaps TRBD1 (5 bases). Deletions cut 3 bases from V and 1 base from J, with 10 bases between. Germline V CDR1 and CDR2: SEHNR, FQNEAQ (reference sequence). CDR3 size: 15 residues. DNA for the CDR3: TGTGCCAGCAGCTTTGGCGGACACAGCAATCAGCCCCAGCATTTT. Its translation is CASSFGGHSNQPQHF.

The V gene is TRBV19, the J gene TRBJ2-2; weak D call: TRBD1 (6 bases). Germline CDR1 reads LNHDA; CDR2 reads SQIVND (reference sequence). The CDR3 length is 15 residues. The germline V and J ends were trimmed by 0 bases and 5 bases, with 10 bases remaining between them. The CDR3 bases are TGTGCCAGTAGTATAGATCTTCAGGGGACCGGGGAGCTGTTTTTT. It yields the protein CASSIDLQGTGELFF.

The chain uses TRBV3-1 (or the pseudogene TRBV3-2) and TRBJ1-5; tentative D call: TRBD1 (6 bases). The CDR3 spans 16 residues. CDR1 is LGHDT, CDR2 YNNKEL, per germline (reference sequence). With 0 bases removed from V and 11 bases from J, the gap between germline ends came to 20 bases. The CDR3 DNA reads as TGTGCCAGCAGCCAAGATAATAGGGGGGGCCCGTCCTCCCAGCATTTT. This sequence encodes CASSQDNRGGPSSQHF.

The rearrangement uses TRBV5-1 and TRBJ2-5; a possible D gene is TRBD1 (5 bases). The CDR3 sequence is 13 residues long. Trimming pared 0 bases from V and 9 bases from J, leaving 12 bases between. CDR1 SGHRS and CDR2 YFSETQ come from the germline V gene. The CDR3 loop is CASSLEGRVAQYF. CDR3 sequence (DNA): TGCGCCAGCAGCTTGGAGGGCAGGGTGGCCCAGTACTTC.

This chain links TRBV5-6 with TRBJ1-6, with D perhaps matching TRBD1 (5 bases). V was trimmed by 0 bases and J by 1 base, leaving 14 bases between them. CDR1 and CDR2 from the germline V gene are SGHDT and YYEEEE. This CDR3 has 18 amino acids. The CDR3 is CASSLAAGPGSYNSPLHF. The CDR3 DNA reads TGTGCCAGCAGCTTGGCGGCAGGGCCCGGGTCCTATAATTCACCCCTCCACTTT.

V usage is TRBV18 and J usage is TRBJ2-1, with D perhaps TRBD1 (6 bases). V was clipped by 3 bases and J by 2 bases, with 11 bases between them. CDR3 length equals 15 residues. CDR1 and CDR2 (germline): KGHSH, LQKENI. This CDR3 is CASSPLQGTYNEQFF. CDR3 bases: TGTGCCAGCTCACCCTTACAGGGCACCTACAATGAGCAGTTCTTC.

The rearrangement joins TRBV5-6 to TRBJ2-5; TRBD1 might be the D (6 bases). The V end was cut by 6 bases, the J end by 5 bases, with 17 bases between. Looked up from germline, CDR1 is SGHDT and CDR2 is YYEEEE. The CDR3 has 14 residues. CDR3 nucleotides: TGTGCCAGCAACACACAGGGATGGGGTGAGACCCAGTACTTC. It encodes CASNTQGWGETQYF.

This sequence joins TRBV6-5 and TRBJ2-1; possible D gene TRBD2, 5 bases. There are 13 residues in the CDR3. V gave up 6 bases and J gave up 0 bases, with 6 bases separating them. Per germline, CDR1 MNHEY and CDR2 SVGAGI. The CDR3 sequence: CASRGSSYNEQFF. The CDR3, as DNA: TGTGCCAGCAGGGGGAGCTCCTACAATGAGCAGTTCTTC.

The chain employs TRBV2 and TRBJ2-2, with 10 bases identical to TRBD2. V was pared by 5 bases and J by 0 bases, with 3 bases of the junction left unmatched. Germline loops: CDR1 SNHLY, CDR2 FYNNEI. The CDR3 runs 16 residues. CDR3 in amino acids: CASSLAGATNTGELFF. For the CDR3, the DNA is TGTGCCAGCAGTCTAGCGGGGGCTACGAACACCGGGGAGCTGTTTTTT.

The rearrangement joins TRBV5-1 to TRBJ1-1, with 8 bases lining up with TRBD1. V shed 0 bases, J shed 5 bases, and the junction held 6 bases outside the gene matches. The CDR3 loop spans 15 amino acids. In germline, CDR1 is SGHRS, CDR2 YFSETQ. Here the CDR3 DNA reads TGCGCCAGCAGCTTGGGACGGACAGGGTATACTGAAGCTTTCTTT. It is translated as CASSLGRTGYTEAFF.